The present T cell receptor (beta chain) was sequenced within a study of T cells in Graves' hyperthyroidism and ophthalmopathy. CDR3 length equals 14 residues. Germline lookup yields CDR1 MNHNS and CDR2 SASEGT. Trimming at V came to 8 bases and at J to 4 bases, leaving 6 bases not matched to a gene. Pregnant or lactating patients were excluded, as were those with uncontrolled infection or other autoimmune disease. From more than 9.5 ml of fresh peripheral blood, PBMCs were isolated. TCR beta CDR3 sequences were amplified from RNA transcripts. Carried out on the TCR CDR3, a first-round RT-PCR used the HTBI primer set. TCRdb itself ran the multiplex PCR reads through MiXCR, one entry per CDR3 protein. Of about 400,000 distinct CDR3 sequences in the sample, roughly an eighth were seen once. Study results and caveats: Before onset, by a median of approximately 6.2 months, the model predicted ophthalmopathy.

Turning to this clonotype: What it binds is not known.

The TCR sequence derives from a woman under 30 with Graves' hyperthyroidism. The specimen was blood. The chain employs TRBV6-1 and TRBJ2-2; 8 bases map to TRBD1. The CDR3 coding sequence is TGTGCCAGCGCCCCGACAGGGGCCACCGGGGAGCTGTTTTTT. It specifies CASAPTGATGELFF.